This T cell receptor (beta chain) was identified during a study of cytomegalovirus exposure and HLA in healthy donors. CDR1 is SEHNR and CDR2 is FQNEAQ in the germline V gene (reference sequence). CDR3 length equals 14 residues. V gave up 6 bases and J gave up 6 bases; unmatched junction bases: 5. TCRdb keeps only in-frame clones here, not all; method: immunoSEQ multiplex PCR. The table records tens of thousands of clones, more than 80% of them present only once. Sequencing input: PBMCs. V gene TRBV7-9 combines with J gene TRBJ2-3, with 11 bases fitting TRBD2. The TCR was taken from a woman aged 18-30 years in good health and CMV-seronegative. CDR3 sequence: CASRTSGVVDTQYF. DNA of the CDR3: TGTGCCAGCAGGACTAGCGGGGTTGTGGATACGCAGTATTTT.